A single sample gave rise to the 26 T cell receptor beta chains below, sequenced in a study of T-cell memory formation after mild COVID-19. TCRdb itself ran the 5' RACE reads through MiXCR, one entry per CDR3 protein. The sample carries around 470,000 distinct CDR3 sequences, 20% recorded once. Sequencing was done on a sample of PBMCs or a T cell subset sorted from them (not recorded which). These receptors were obtained from an adult woman who had mild COVID-19 (a few samples of this study predate the infection). Cell type and time point are not known.

This clonotype appeared a few times. V is TRBV7-2 and J is TRBJ2-7; D is perhaps TRBD2 (5 bases). The V gene's germline CDR1 is SGHTA and CDR2 FQGNSA. V was cut by 7 bases and J by 4 bases, with 11 bases left in between. The CDR3 has 12 residues. This CDR3 is CASTQSGYEQYF. In DNA form, the CDR3 reads TGTGCCAGCACCCAATCGGGATACGAGCAGTACTTC.

The rearrangement joins TRBV18 to TRBJ2-6; the D is unclear. Trimming removed 6 bases at V and 1 base at J, with 10 bases between. The germline V gene has CDR1 KGHSH and CDR2 LQKENI. This CDR3 has 15 residues. Here the CDR3 DNA reads TGTGCCAGCTCCACCTCGGTATCTGGGGCCAACGTCCTGACTTTC. Translating gives CASSTSVSGANVLTF.

The chain couples TRBV6-5 to TRBJ1-5; D unresolved. Germline-derived CDR1 and CDR2 are MNHEY and SVGAGI. CDR3 length equals 13 residues. Trimming shortened V by 8 bases and J by 1 base, and 9 bases separated the two germline ends. Here the CDR3 DNA reads TGTGCCAGCGGGCTAGCGAGCAATCAGCCCCAGCATTTT. It specifies CASGLASNQPQHF.

V usage is TRBV5-1 and J usage is TRBJ1-2; 10 bases align to TRBD1. In germline, CDR1 is SGHRS, CDR2 YFSETQ. The CDR3 covers 13 residues. V shed 4 bases, J shed 6 bases, and the junction held 3 bases outside the gene matches. The CDR3 spells CASSVGQGNGYTF. CDR3 sequence (DNA): TGCGCCAGCAGCGTGGGACAGGGGAATGGCTACACCTTC.

The chain links TRBV2 to TRBJ2-1, with 9 bases aligning to TRBD2. Per germline, CDR1 SNHLY and CDR2 FYNNEI. This CDR3 has 14 amino acids. V shed 8 bases and J 7 bases; nucleotides not matched to a gene: 9. The CDR3 reads CASHAGLATNEQFF. The CDR3 DNA reads TGTGCCAGCCACGCGGGACTAGCAACGAATGAGCAGTTCTTC.

The chain couples TRBV5-1 to TRBJ2-3, with TRBD1 matching over 11 bases. This CDR3 comprises 16 residues. V was clipped by 4 bases and J by 2 bases; unmatched bases: 6. Per germline, CDR1 SGHRS and CDR2 YFSETQ. The CDR3 DNA follows: TGCGCCAGCAGCAGGACAGGGGGCGTTGTCACAGATACGCAGTATTTT. Protein sequence: CASSRTGGVVTDTQYF.

This chain joins TRBV20-1 and TRBJ1-1, with D uncertain. Trimming pared 6 bases from V and 0 bases from J, leaving 11 bases between. The CDR3 has 13 amino acids. CDR1 is DFQATT, CDR2 SNEGSKA, per germline (reference sequence). The CDR3 DNA sequence: TGCAGTGCAGCGAGGGATATGAACACTGAAGCTTTCTTT. This encodes CSAARDMNTEAFF.

The chain is built from TRBV6-5 and TRBJ1-1, with 10 bases identical to TRBD1. Per germline, CDR1 MNHEY and CDR2 SVGAGI. The J segment lost 1 base and the V segment lost 6 bases, leaving 11 bases of the junction unmatched. The CDR3 contains 17 residues. The CDR3 DNA is TGTGCCAGCAGACTTCAGGGACAGGGGCAGTGGAACACTGAAGCTTTCTTT. This codes for CASRLQGQGQWNTEAFF.

Only a few counts were recorded for this clonotype. V gene TRBV30 combines with J gene TRBJ2-1, with D perhaps assigned TRBD1 or TRBD2 (6 bases each). The V gene's germline CDR1 is GTSNPN and CDR2 SVGIG (reference sequence). The CDR3 extends over 18 amino acids. V lost 3 bases, J lost 6 bases, and 27 bases lay in between. This CDR3 is CAWRRRRGVRTTINEQFF. CDR3 coding DNA: TGTGCCTGGAGGAGGCGGAGGGGGGTCCGCACAACTATCAATGAGCAGTTCTTC.

This clonotype has more than one count but fewer than ten. The chain has TRBV5-4 and TRBJ2-5; 7 nucleotides align to TRBD1. V lost 6 bases and J lost 3; bases outside the gene matches: 5. The CDR3 runs to 13 residues. CDR1 and CDR2 from the germline V gene are SGHNT and YYREEE (reference sequence). CDR3 loop: CASNRGQEETQYF. The CDR3, as DNA: TGTGCCAGCAACAGAGGACAGGAAGAGACCCAGTACTTC.

This clonotype came up many times. The J gene is TRBJ1-4, the V gene TRBV5-1, with D possibly matching TRBD1 (6 bases). V was cut by 1 base and J by 7 bases, with 14 bases left in between. This CDR3 has 15 amino acids. In germline, CDR1 is SGHRS, CDR2 YFSETQ. The DNA for the CDR3 is TGCGCCAGCAGCTTGTCAGGGGAGGAGGGTGAAAAACTGTTTTTT. Translated: CASSLSGEEGEKLFF.

This clonotype turned up a few times. This chain links TRBV5-5 with TRBJ2-3; the D call may be TRBD1 or TRBD2 (5 bases each). This CDR3 spans 15 amino acids. Trimming pared 2 bases from V and 1 base from J, leaving 11 bases between. Germline CDR1 and CDR2: SGHKS and YYEKEE (reference sequence). In DNA form, the CDR3 reads TGTGCCAGCAGCTTAGAGGTGGGGGGCACAGATACGCAGTATTTT. This encodes CASSLEVGGTDTQYF.

The chain carries TRBV12-3 or TRBV12-4 and TRBJ2-1; D is possibly TRBD2 (6 bases). Trimming cost V 5 bases and J 0 bases, with 11 bases left between them. The CDR3 loop spans 15 amino acids. In nucleotides, the CDR3 is TGTGCCAGCAGTCCCGGAGGGCCCTCCTACAATGAGCAGTTCTTC. Amino acid sequence: CASSPGGPSYNEQFF.

This clonotype was observed a handful of times. The V and J genes are TRBV29-1 and TRBJ2-1; D ambiguous. Germline V gives CDR1 SQVTM, CDR2 ANQGSEA. V gave up 2 bases and J gave up 8 bases, with 7 bases separating them. The CDR3 is 11 residues long. The CDR3 loop reads CSVENFYEQFF. The CDR3 nucleotides read TGCAGCGTTGAAAATTTCTATGAGCAGTTCTTC.

There are a few counts of this clonotype. This sequence joins TRBV30 and TRBJ2-1; the match to TRBD2 covers 8 bases. The CDR3 is 16 residues long. J gave up 4 bases and V 4 bases, and 12 bases lay outside the gene matches. Germline CDR1 GTSNPN, CDR2 SVGIG (reference sequence). The CDR3 loop reads CAWTTSGGTRYNEQFF. In DNA form, the CDR3 reads TGTGCCTGGACCACATCCGGAGGGACTAGGTACAATGAGCAGTTCTTC.

This clonotype has ten or more counts. The chain has TRBV12-3 or TRBV12-4 and TRBJ1-2; TRBD1 matches 10 bases. Germline trimming cut 6 bases from V and 6 bases from J; bases unmatched to any gene: 10. This CDR3 contains 15 residues. This chain's CDR3 is CASSHQTGGSNGYTF. The CDR3 DNA reads TGTGCCAGCAGCCACCAGACAGGGGGCAGCAATGGCTACACCTTC.

The V gene is TRBV24-1, the J gene TRBJ2-1, with 14 bases matching TRBD2. Germline V CDR1 and CDR2: KGHDR, SFDVKD. The junction had 15 bases not matched to a gene; V was cut back by 3 bases and J by 9 bases. The CDR3 length is 19 residues. CDR3: CATSDPRGTSGGRLGEQFF. The CDR3 DNA reads as TGTGCCACCAGTGATCCCCGGGGGACTAGCGGGGGCCGGCTAGGTGAGCAGTTCTTC.

There are many counts of this clonotype. The V gene is TRBV20-1, the J gene TRBJ1-2, with no clear D. The CDR3 extends over 14 amino acids. V dropped 5 bases and J dropped 0 bases, with 13 bases sitting between them. Germline V gives CDR1 DFQATT, CDR2 SNEGSKA (reference sequence). The CDR3 here is CSAARTYANYGYTF. DNA for the CDR3: TGCAGTGCTGCCCGGACCTACGCTAACTATGGCTACACCTTC.

The chain carries TRBV6-5 and TRBJ2-7, with TRBD1 as a possible D gene (6 bases). This CDR3 has 14 amino acids. Germline CDR1 and CDR2: MNHEY and SVGAGI. V was pared by 5 bases and J by 5 bases, with 16 bases between. CDR3 coding DNA: TGTGCCAGCAGTCAACGACAGGCCTCGGACGAGCAGTACTTC. This sequence encodes CASSQRQASDEQYF.

This clonotype was found a few times. The rearrangement joins TRBV10-3 to TRBJ2-5; 7 bases map to TRBD1. The V segment lost 6 bases and the J segment 3 bases; nucleotides outside the gene matches: 10. Germline values: CDR1 ENHRY, CDR2 SYGVKD. The CDR3 contains 15 residues. The CDR3 nucleotides read TGTGCCATCAGCGCTAGGGGACAGTTGGAAGAGACCCAGTACTTC. Its protein is CAISARGQLEETQYF.

The V gene is TRBV2, the J gene TRBJ1-3, with D unresolved. Germline values: CDR1 SNHLY, CDR2 FYNNEI. V was cut by 5 bases and J by 0 bases, with 17 bases left in between. The CDR3 runs 17 residues. The CDR3 here is CASSKRPRRPSGNTIYF. The CDR3, as DNA: TGTGCCAGCAGTAAACGACCCCGACGGCCCTCTGGAAACACCATATATTTT.

The chain links TRBV4-1 to TRBJ2-7; D is ambiguous. Germline CDR1 and CDR2: MGHRA and YSYEKL. Trimming removed 3 bases from V and 7 bases from J, with 10 bases in between. This CDR3 spans 12 amino acids. As DNA, the CDR3 is TGCGCCAGCAGCCACGGAACTGGGGAGCAGTACTTC. Amino acid sequence: CASSHGTGEQYF.

The sample holds a few counts of this clonotype. In nucleotides, the CDR3 is TGTGCCACCAGTGATGGGGGACTAGCGGGAGACAATGAGCAGTTCTTC. It translates to CATSDGGLAGDNEQFF. The chain joins TRBV24-1 to TRBJ2-1; TRBD2 aligns across 14 bases. V lost 3 bases to trimming and J lost 5 bases; unmatched junction nucleotides: 2. CDR3 length: 16 amino acids. CDR1 and CDR2 from the germline V gene are KGHDR and SFDVKD.

This clonotype turned up a few times. This chain uses TRBV20-1 with TRBJ2-6; 10 bases match TRBD1. With 2 bases clipped from V and 1 base from J, the junction kept 5 bases outside the gene matches. Per the germline V gene, CDR1 is DFQATT and CDR2 is SNEGSKA (reference sequence). There are 17 residues in the CDR3. The CDR3 here is CSARKTGGASGANVLTF. The CDR3 bases are TGCAGTGCTAGAAAGACAGGGGGCGCTTCTGGGGCCAACGTCCTGACTTTC.

The rearrangement links TRBV12-3 or TRBV12-4 to TRBJ2-7; 8 nucleotides agree with TRBD2. This CDR3 is built from 13 residues. Trimming took 9 bases from V and 3 from J; bases not matched to a gene: 7. The CDR3 loop reads CASGLAGFYEQYF. DNA for the CDR3: TGTGCCAGTGGGCTAGCGGGTTTCTACGAGCAGTACTTC.

This clonotype appeared a few times. This rearrangement joins TRBV7-9 to TRBJ2-7; possibly TRBD1 or TRBD2 for D (5 bases each). Deletions cut 5 bases from V and 5 bases from J, with 19 bases between. This CDR3 is 15 amino acids long. Germline CDR1 SEHNR, CDR2 FQNEAQ (reference sequence). As DNA, the CDR3 is TGTGCCAGCAGCCCCCCCGGGACCCGAGGTGACGAGCAGTACTTC. Translation gives CASSPPGTRGDEQYF.